The 11 T cell receptor beta chains in this list originate from one sample, sequenced in a study of shared clonotypes between healthy human individuals. The naive CD8 population came from CD45RO-negative cells selected for CCR7, without terminally differentiated effector memory CD45RA+ cells. Here immunoSEQ multiplex PCR was the method, and the copy in TCRdb shows in-frame clones only, minus some. In the table there are about 580,000 clones, roughly 98% of which are singletons. Sequences were obtained from naive CD8+ T cells sorted from blood. The receptors originated from a man aged 30 to 45 in good health.

The chain is built from TRBV10-3 and TRBJ2-6; 7 bases match TRBD2. With 10 bases clipped from V and 3 bases from J, the junction kept 18 bases outside the gene matches. This CDR3 region has 18 residues. Germline CDR1 and CDR2: ENHRY and SYGVKD. The CDR3 reads CATLGGRGRSVGANVLTF. In nucleotides, the CDR3 is TGTGCCACCCTGGGAGGGAGGGGCAGGTCGGTTGGGGCCAACGTCCTGACTTTC.

This clone was recorded only once. V gene TRBV27 combines with J gene TRBJ2-7; TRBD2 matches at 13 bases. CDR3 length equals 17 residues. Germline CDR1 and CDR2: MNHEY and SMNVEV (reference sequence). Trimming removed 4 bases from V and 1 base from J; junction bases left unmatched: 7. The CDR3 DNA reads as TGTGCCAGCAGTTCGGGACTAGCGGGATGGTCTTCCTACGAGCAGTACTTC. This translates into CASSSGLAGWSSYEQYF.

Comment on this clone: Other DNA sequences in this sample translate to the same CDR3. The chain couples TRBV9 to TRBJ1-4; D is uncertain. Deletions cut 0 bases from V and 2 bases from J, with 5 bases between. From germline, CDR1 is SGDLS and CDR2 YYNGEE. This CDR3 contains 14 residues. CDR3 protein: CASSVAGTNEKLFF. CDR3 DNA sequence: TGTGCCAGCAGCGTAGCTGGGACTAATGAAAAACTGTTTTTT.

A remark on this clone: This sample includes further DNA sequences coding for the same CDR3. The V call is TRBV30, the J call TRBJ2-7; 9 positions agree with TRBD1. The CDR3 extends over 13 amino acids. After removal of 0 bases from V and 3 bases from J, the junction contained 0 bases not matched to a gene. Germline lookup yields CDR1 GTSNPN and CDR2 SVGIG (reference sequence). The CDR3 loop reads CAWSVGQGYEQYF. In DNA form, the CDR3 reads TGTGCCTGGAGTGTGGGACAGGGCTACGAGCAGTACTTC.

V usage is TRBV6-1 and J usage is TRBJ2-3; TRBD2 matches at 8 bases. From germline, CDR1 is MNHNS and CDR2 SASEGT. The CDR3 contains 15 residues. The V segment lost 2 bases and the J segment 11 bases; nucleotides outside the gene matches: 12. The CDR3 spells CASSEIKGSGRKQYF. DNA of the CDR3: TGTGCCAGCAGTGAAATCAAGGGGAGCGGGAGAAAGCAGTATTTT.

The V gene is TRBV11-2, the J gene TRBJ2-7; TRBD1 aligns across 9 bases. After removal of 1 base from V and 6 bases from J, the junction contained 4 bases not matched to a gene. CDR1 is SGHAT, CDR2 FQNNGV, per germline. The CDR3 is made up of 14 amino acids. CDR3 sequence reads: CASSLGTGDPEQYF. CDR3 nucleotides: TGTGCCAGCAGCTTAGGGACAGGGGACCCCGAGCAGTACTTC. The full variable domain, completed using reference TRBV11-2 and TRBJ2-7, is EAGVAQSPRYKIIEKRQSVAFWCNPISGHATLYWYQQILGQGPKLLIQFQNNGVVDDSQLPKDRFSAERLKGVDSTLKIQPAKLEDSAVYLCASSLGTGDPEQYFGPGTRLTVT.

This chain connects TRBV7-3 to TRBJ2-1; TRBD1 is a possible D gene (6 bases). Germline V gives CDR1 SGHTA, CDR2 FQGTGA. The CDR3 covers 16 residues. V lost 5 bases to trimming and J lost 2 bases, with 16 bases between them. The CDR3 reads CASSTDPTGTYNEQFF. The CDR3 DNA follows: TGTGCCAGCAGCACGGACCCTACAGGGACCTACAATGAGCAGTTCTTC.

This sequence joins TRBV15 and TRBJ1-5, with D maybe TRBD1 (6 bases). With 4 bases removed from V and 6 bases from J, the gap between germline ends came to 10 bases. The germline gives CDR1 LNHNV, CDR2 YYDKDF (reference sequence). This CDR3 has 13 amino acids. The chain's CDR3 is CATSKGEGQPQHF. In DNA form, the CDR3 reads TGTGCCACCAGCAAGGGGGAGGGTCAGCCCCAGCATTTT.

The chain employs TRBV4-1 and TRBJ2-5, with D hard to call. Trimming stripped 4 bases from V and 5 bases from J, with 5 bases between. Germline V gives CDR1 MGHRA, CDR2 YSYEKL. The CDR3 extends over 11 amino acids. The CDR3 loop reads CASSLGETQYF. In DNA form, the CDR3 reads TGCGCCAGCAGCCTCGGGGAGACCCAGTACTTC.

V and J are TRBV7-8 and TRBJ1-5; D possibly corresponds to TRBD1 (6 bases). The germline CDR1 and CDR2 sequences are SGHVS and FQNEAQ. This CDR3 comprises 15 residues. Between the trimmed V and J ends, which lost 5 bases and 6 bases, there was a span of 17 bases. In nucleotides, the CDR3 is TGTGCCAGCAGCCCCTCGACAGGATGGGGTCAGCCCCAGCATTTT. Its translation: CASSPSTGWGQPQHF. The variable domain in full, completed from reference TRBV7-8 and TRBJ1-5, reads GAGVSQSPRYKVAKRGQDVALRCDPISGHVSLFWYQQALGQGPEFLTYFQNEAQLDKSGLPSDRFFAERPEGSVSTLKIQRTQQEDSAVYLCASSPSTGWGQPQHFGDGTRLSIL.

This sequence joins TRBV27 and TRBJ2-7, with 7 bases fitting TRBD1. From germline, CDR1 is MNHEY and CDR2 SMNVEV (reference sequence). This CDR3 is 15 amino acids long. With V trimmed by 6 bases and J by 5 bases, 13 bases remained unmatched. This CDR3 is CASSARAGGRNEQYF. The CDR3 DNA reads as TGTGCCAGCAGCGCCCGGGCAGGGGGTAGGAACGAGCAGTACTTC.